The 31 T cell receptor beta chains given below trace back to one sample, sequenced in a study of T cell responses to AZD1222 COVID-19 vaccine. The assay was immunoSEQ multiplex PCR, and TCRdb's table has in-frame clones only and misses some. In the table there are 70,000 to 90,000 clones, almost 80% of which are singletons. The specimen was peripheral blood, collected on day 0 of AZD1222 vaccination. These TCRs come from an adult in good health.

This clone is a singleton in its sample. The chain recombines TRBV28 with TRBJ1-2; D ambiguous. This CDR3 comprises 14 residues. Between the trimmed V and J ends, which lost 10 bases and 0 bases, there was a span of 15 bases. CDR1 is MDHEN and CDR2 is SYDVKM in the germline V gene. The CDR3 nucleotides read TGTGCCATCCAACTTCCGTGGGCTAACTATGGCTACACCTTC. It is translated as CAIQLPWANYGYTF.

The rearrangement links TRBV7-8 to TRBJ2-5; tentatively, D is TRBD2 (9 bases). This CDR3 contains 14 residues. Germline CDR1 is SGHVS and CDR2 is FQNEAQ. Trimming took off 5 bases at V and 9 bases at J, with 19 bases between the two ends. CDR3: CASSPRGREGSQYF. The CDR3 DNA sequence: TGTGCCAGCAGCCCCAGGGGGCGGGAGGGTTCCCAGTACTTC.

The chain uses TRBV28 and TRBJ1-2; D remains unclear. The germline CDR1 and CDR2 sequences are MDHEN and SYDVKM. V shed 2 bases and J shed 8 bases, with 9 bases lying between them. The CDR3 length is 12 residues. For the CDR3, the DNA is TGTGCCAGCAGTTTAGGGTATGGCGGCTACACCTTC. It specifies CASSLGYGGYTF.

This clone was detected ten times or more. The chain recombines TRBV2 with TRBJ1-1, with TRBD1 identical over 9 bases. With V trimmed by 6 bases and J by 3 bases, 5 bases remained unmatched. This CDR3 region has 14 residues. Germline values: CDR1 SNHLY, CDR2 FYNNEI. Here the CDR3 reads CASSAGTGHTEAFF. CDR3 coding DNA: TGTGCCAGCAGCGCAGGGACAGGGCACACTGAAGCTTTCTTT.

This clone was observed a single time. The V gene is TRBV5-4, the J gene TRBJ2-3; 9 nucleotides line up with TRBD2. This CDR3 is 16 amino acids long. V shed 9 bases and J 2 bases; nucleotides not matched to a gene: 13. Germline assignment: CDR1 SGHNT and CDR2 YYREEE (reference sequence). The CDR3 DNA sequence: TGTGCCACCCAGCTTCGAGCGGGAGGACCCACAGATACGCAGTATTTT. Its translation: CATQLRAGGPTDTQYF.

The V gene is TRBV9, the J gene TRBJ2-7; the D is unclear. This CDR3 region has 16 residues. Germline CDR1 and CDR2: SGDLS and YYNGEE. V lost 3 bases, J lost 4 bases, and 20 bases lay in between. The chain's CDR3 is CASSADPGPTPYEQYF. The CDR3 DNA reads TGTGCCAGCAGCGCCGACCCCGGACCCACCCCTTACGAGCAGTACTTC.

The chain has TRBV28 and TRBJ2-7; TRBD2 agrees at 8 bases. The CDR3 loop spans 14 amino acids. Per the germline V gene, CDR1 is MDHEN and CDR2 is SYDVKM. The V segment lost 3 bases and the J segment 1 base; nucleotides outside the gene matches: 2. The CDR3 protein is CASSLIAGSYEQYF. For the CDR3, the DNA is TGTGCCAGCAGTTTGATAGCGGGGTCCTACGAGCAGTACTTC. The full variable domain, rest sourced from reference TRBV28 and TRBJ2-7, is DVKVTQSSRYLVKRTGEKVFLECVQDMDHENMFWYRQDPGLGLRLIYFSYDVKMKEKGDIPEGYSVSREKKERFSLILESASTNQTSMYLCASSLIAGSYEQYFGPGTRLTVT.

The J gene is TRBJ2-3, the V gene TRBV5-4, with D tentatively TRBD1 (6 bases). Germline CDR1 SGHNT, CDR2 YYREEE (reference sequence). The CDR3 contains 16 residues. V was trimmed by 2 bases and J by 4 bases, leaving 17 bases between them. CDR3 protein: CASSFNRAHGPDTQYF. DNA for the CDR3: TGTGCCAGCAGCTTTAACAGGGCGCATGGCCCAGATACGCAGTATTTT.

V usage is TRBV5-1 and J usage is TRBJ2-7; TRBD1 matches at 9 bases. Germline V gene sequence: CDR1 SGHRS, CDR2 YFSETQ. CDR3 length equals 14 residues. V gave up 3 bases and J gave up 2 bases; unmatched junction bases: 3. The CDR3 region is CASSWTGAAYEQYF. The CDR3, as DNA: TGCGCCAGCAGCTGGACAGGGGCCGCCTACGAGCAGTACTTC.

This clone was seen just once. Other nucleotide sequences in the sample specify the same CDR3. The rearrangement uses TRBV6-2 or TRBV6-3 and TRBJ1-5; weak D call: TRBD1 (6 bases). Trimming stripped 0 bases from V and 0 bases from J, with 6 bases between. This CDR3 comprises 15 residues. Per germline, CDR1 MNHEY and CDR2 SVGEGT. The CDR3 DNA reads TGTGCCAGCAGTTACTCAGGGGGTAGCAATCAGCCCCAGCATTTT. Translating gives CASSYSGGSNQPQHF.

The chain recombines TRBV11-2 with TRBJ2-2; TRBD2 matches 10 bases. Germline V gives CDR1 SGHAT, CDR2 FQNNGV. V was pared by 5 bases and J by 1 base, with 4 bases of the junction left unmatched. The CDR3 contains 16 residues. The CDR3 DNA follows: TGTGCCAGCAGCACGAGCGGGAGGGGGAACACCGGGGAGCTGTTTTTT. As protein: CASSTSGRGNTGELFF.

V and J are TRBV5-5 and TRBJ2-1; 9 bases agree with TRBD2. The CDR3 totals 15 residues. Per the germline V gene, CDR1 is SGHKS and CDR2 is YYEKEE (reference sequence). J gave up 8 bases and V 0 bases, and 6 bases lay outside the gene matches. CDR3 region: CASSLVPAGGHEQFF. CDR3 sequence (DNA): TGTGCCAGCAGCTTGGTTCCAGCGGGGGGCCATGAGCAGTTCTTC.

The J gene is TRBJ2-5, the V gene TRBV5-1; a weak D match, TRBD1 (5 bases). The CDR3 extends over 15 amino acids. Germline loops: CDR1 SGHRS, CDR2 YFSETQ. Between the trimmed V and J ends, which lost 1 base and 2 bases, there was a span of 12 bases. The CDR3 region has the DNA TGCGCCAGCAGCTTGATAGGGGCCCCTCAAGAGACCCAGTACTTC. Its translation is CASSLIGAPQETQYF.

A single count supports this clone. This chain joins TRBV5-4 and TRBJ2-5, with 8 bases that match TRBD1. The V gene end was trimmed by 4 bases and the J gene end by 4 bases; junction bases not matched to a gene: 3. This CDR3 comprises 13 residues. Germline V gene sequence: CDR1 SGHNT, CDR2 YYREEE (reference sequence). The CDR3 DNA follows: TGTGCCAGCAGCCCAGGGGGCTCAGAGACCCAGTACTTC. It translates to CASSPGGSETQYF.

This chain links TRBV6-5 with TRBJ1-2; perhaps TRBD1 as D (5 bases). V dropped 0 bases and J dropped 3 bases, with 11 bases sitting between them. The CDR3 is 15 residues long. Germline CDR1 reads MNHEY; CDR2 reads SVGAGI. Here the CDR3 reads CASSYSGGTHYGYTF. CDR3 in DNA: TGTGCCAGCAGTTACTCGGGGGGTACTCACTATGGCTACACCTTC.

The chain links TRBV24-1 to TRBJ2-2, with 8 bases identical to TRBD2. The ends lost 4 bases at V and 5 bases at J; junction bases unmatched: 8. The CDR3 consists of 16 residues. Germline V gene data show CDR1 as KGHDR and CDR2 as SFDVKD. The CDR3 is CATSDPRGGGTGELFF. Written as DNA, the CDR3 is TGTGCCACCAGTGACCCCCGGGGGGGTGGGACCGGGGAGCTGTTTTTT.

This chain links TRBV11-2 with TRBJ2-3; TRBD2 might be the D (5 bases). Per the germline V gene, CDR1 is SGHAT and CDR2 is FQNNGV. V was trimmed by 5 bases and J by 4 bases, leaving 10 bases between them. There are 13 residues in the CDR3. CDR3 in DNA: TGTGCCAGCAGCGAGCAGAGGGCAGATACGCAGTATTTT. Translating it yields CASSEQRADTQYF.

The chain is built from TRBV5-1 and TRBJ2-7; no clear D gene. This CDR3 is 14 amino acids long. Germline loops: CDR1 SGHRS, CDR2 YFSETQ. Trimming removed 0 bases from V and 2 bases from J, with 9 bases in between. The DNA of the CDR3 is TGCGCCAGCAGCTTGGATGGCCTCCCCTACGAGCAGTACTTC. This sequence encodes CASSLDGLPYEQYF. Looking up the rest from reference TRBV5-1 and TRBJ2-7 gives the full variable domain: KAGVTQTPRYLIKTRGQQVTLSCSPISGHRSVSWYQQTPGQGLQFLFEYFSETQRNKGNFPGRFSGRQFSNSRSEMNVSTLELGDSALYLCASSLDGLPYEQYFGPGTRLTVT.

The genes are TRBV18 and TRBJ2-5; D possibly uses TRBD1 or TRBD2 (5 bases each). CDR1 and CDR2 from the germline V gene are KGHSH and LQKENI. The CDR3 is 14 amino acids. With 6 bases removed from V and 7 bases from J, the gap between germline ends came to 18 bases. In nucleotides, the CDR3 is TGTGCCAGCTCGGAAGGGACCGCCGGCAGGACCCAGTACTTC. This gives the protein CASSEGTAGRTQYF.

This clone was seen a single time. The rearrangement joins TRBV10-3 to TRBJ2-1, with 16 bases aligning to TRBD2. Germline V gene data show CDR1 as ENHRY and CDR2 as SYGVKD. J gave up 7 bases and V 3 bases, and 6 bases lay outside the gene matches. CDR3 length equals 17 residues. CDR3 in DNA: TGTGCCATCAGTGAAGGGACTAGCGGGAGGGCCAAGAATGAGCAGTTCTTC. Its protein product is CAISEGTSGRAKNEQFF.

The J gene is TRBJ1-5, the V gene TRBV19; a weak D match, TRBD1 (6 bases). CDR3 length: 14 amino acids. Germline loops: CDR1 LNHDA, CDR2 SQIVND (reference sequence). The V end was cut by 4 bases, the J end by 1 base, with 8 bases between. In DNA form, the CDR3 reads TGTGCCAGTAGTAGGGGGCTAAGCAATCAGCCCCAGCATTTT. Protein product: CASSRGLSNQPQHF.

The rearrangement links TRBV30 to TRBJ1-2, with TRBD1 matching 9 bases. Germline V CDR1 and CDR2: GTSNPN, SVGIG (reference sequence). Trimming removed 0 bases from V and 7 bases from J; junction bases left unmatched: 6. This CDR3 is 14 amino acids long. CDR3 protein: CAWSVMRTGVGYTF. The DNA of the CDR3 is TGTGCCTGGAGTGTTATGAGGACAGGGGTTGGCTACACCTTC. The full variable domain, rest sourced from reference TRBV30 and TRBJ1-2, is SQTIHQWPATLVQPVGSPLSLECTVEGTSNPNLYWYRQAAGRGLQLLFYSVGIGQISSEVPQNLSASRPQDRQFILSSKKLLLSDSGFYLCAWSVMRTGVGYTFGSGTRLTVV.

This chain connects TRBV2 to TRBJ2-7; no clear D gene. The CDR3 length is 14 residues. V was pared by 2 bases and J by 0 bases, with 8 bases between. Per germline, CDR1 SNHLY and CDR2 FYNNEI. This CDR3 is CASSESIFSYEQYF. The CDR3 nucleotides read TGTGCCAGCAGTGAATCCATTTTCTCCTACGAGCAGTACTTC.

This clone was found a few times. The V gene is TRBV4-3, the J gene TRBJ2-1, with TRBD2 identical over 7 bases. V lost 0 bases, J lost 5 bases, and 7 bases stayed unmatched. Germline V lookup: CDR1 LGHNA, CDR2 YSLEER. This CDR3 is 16 amino acids long. CDR3 DNA sequence: TGCGCCAGCAGCCAAGATCGGAGACTAGCAAACAATGAGCAGTTCTTC. Protein product: CASSQDRRLANNEQFF.

This chain uses TRBV11-2 with TRBJ1-4; 10 bases fit TRBD1. CDR3 length: 15 residues. The germline CDR1 and CDR2 sequences are SGHAT and FQNNGV. The junction had 5 bases not matched to a gene; V was cut back by 5 bases and J by 5 bases. The CDR3 DNA reads TGTGCCAGCAGCCACCCGGGACAGGGGAATGAAAAACTGTTTTTT. It is translated as CASSHPGQGNEKLFF.

The rearrangement links TRBV28 to TRBJ1-1; 11 nucleotides align to TRBD1. Trimming removed 5 bases from V and 4 bases from J; junction bases left unmatched: 6. This CDR3 is built from 15 residues. Germline CDR1 and CDR2: MDHEN and SYDVKM. CDR3 DNA sequence: TGTGCCAGCAGTAATCATGGGACAGGGGGCACTGAAGCTTTCTTT. This sequence encodes CASSNHGTGGTEAFF.

The genes are TRBV11-2 and TRBJ2-3; no definite D call. The V end lost 0 bases, the J end lost 3 bases, and 7 bases lay between the germline ends. Germline V gene sequence: CDR1 SGHAT, CDR2 FQNNGV. CDR3 size: 14 residues. The chain's CDR3 is CASSLDMATDTQYF. In DNA, the CDR3 is TGTGCCAGCAGCTTAGATATGGCAACAGATACGCAGTATTTT.

CDR3 in amino acids: CASSQNRLRSYEQYF. The CDR3 nucleotides are TGTGCCAGCAGCCAGAACAGGCTCCGCTCCTACGAGCAGTACTTC. V usage is TRBV5-5 and J usage is TRBJ2-7, with D possibly being TRBD1 (5 bases). CDR1 and CDR2 (germline): SGHKS, YYEKEE (reference sequence). The CDR3 consists of 15 residues. V lost 4 bases to trimming and J lost 0 bases, with 14 bases between them.

This chain links TRBV4-3 with TRBJ1-1; D uncertain. V shed 0 bases and J shed 5 bases, with 19 bases lying between them. The CDR3 runs to 17 residues. Germline CDR1 reads LGHNA; CDR2 reads YSLEER. The CDR3 loop reads CASSQEEGGIGPTEAFF. DNA for the CDR3: TGCGCCAGCAGCCAAGAGGAGGGCGGGATAGGCCCAACTGAAGCTTTCTTT.

The chain is built from TRBV12-5 and TRBJ1-5; D is unclear. V was trimmed by 5 bases and J by 5 bases, leaving 19 bases between them. The CDR3 is made up of 16 amino acids. Germline CDR1 and CDR2: LGHNT and FRNRAP. CDR3 region: CASGERLPQHHQPQHF. The CDR3 coding sequence is TGTGCTAGTGGTGAGCGCCTCCCTCAGCATCATCAGCCCCAGCATTTT.

This clone appeared once. The genes are TRBV5-4 and TRBJ2-7; D is unclear. The CDR3 length is 13 residues. Germline assignment: CDR1 SGHNT and CDR2 YYREEE (reference sequence). Trimming pared 4 bases from V and 0 bases from J, leaving 8 bases between. CDR3 residues: CASSPSSSYEQYF. In DNA form, the CDR3 reads TGTGCCAGCAGCCCCTCAAGCTCCTACGAGCAGTACTTC.